One sample yielded the 32 T cell receptor beta chains listed below, sequenced in a study of monozygotic twins with inflammatory bowel disease. TCRdb re-analyzed the 5' RACE reads; it lists each CDR3 protein once, without DNA. This table lists more than 350,000 distinct CDR3 sequences. Sequenced: blood. The receptors stem from a human donor with ulcerative colitis or Crohn's disease, or a healthy co-twin of an affected twin (not recorded which).

The rearrangement links TRBV7-2 to TRBJ2-1. This CDR3 comprises 15 residues. Looked up from germline, CDR1 is SGHTA and CDR2 is FQGNSA. CDR3 sequence reads: CASSLEAVPYNEQFF.

V and J are TRBV7-2 and TRBJ1-3. The CDR3 extends over 14 amino acids. The V gene's germline CDR1 is SGHTA and CDR2 FQGNSA. CDR3 residues: CASTLGSSGNTIYF.

The chain is built from TRBV20-1 and TRBJ2-2; absent DNA, TCRdb's TRBD2 call cannot be checked. CDR1 and CDR2 (germline): DFQATT, SNEGSKA (reference sequence). The CDR3 length is 17 residues. The CDR3 protein is CSAREGLAETWTGELFF.

This rearrangement joins TRBV20-1 to TRBJ2-7. Looked up from germline, CDR1 is DFQATT and CDR2 is SNEGSKA (reference sequence). CDR3 size: 12 residues. The CDR3 spells CSARENVNEQYF.

The chain has TRBV4-2 and TRBJ2-7; TCRdb reports TRBD2, a call that lacks DNA to check it against. Germline loops: CDR1 LGHNA, CDR2 YNFKEQ. This CDR3 has 13 amino acids. The CDR3 reads CASQAGGSYEQYF.

The chain links TRBV29-1 to TRBJ1-1; as DNA is missing, the TRBD1 call by TCRdb cannot be tested. This CDR3 is 12 amino acids long. Per the germline V gene, CDR1 is SQVTM and CDR2 is ANQGSEA. The CDR3: CSVSQGVTEAFF.

The chain is built from TRBV5-1 and TRBJ2-1; as DNA is missing, the TRBD2 call by TCRdb cannot be tested. Germline CDR1 is SGHRS and CDR2 is YFSETQ. The CDR3 is made up of 18 amino acids. CDR3 in amino acids: CASSFTVYGTSGLGEQFF. Full variable domain (remainder filled in from reference TRBV5-1 and TRBJ2-1): KAGVTQTPRYLIKTRGQQVTLSCSPISGHRSVSWYQQTPGQGLQFLFEYFSETQRNKGNFPGRFSGRQFSNSRSEMNVSTLELGDSALYLCASSFTVYGTSGLGEQFFGPGTRLTVL.

This CDR3 is CASSLDGTGGYEQYF. This chain connects TRBV7-2 to TRBJ2-7; the TCRdb call, TRBD1, lacks DNA for checking. CDR3 length: 15 amino acids. The germline CDR1 and CDR2 sequences are SGHTA and FQGNSA.

This chain links TRBV7-6 with TRBJ1-3. The CDR3 spans 16 residues. Looked up from germline, CDR1 is SGHVS and CDR2 is FNYEAQ. CDR3 amino acids: CASSLAWGRAGNTIYF. The entire variable domain, with the rest obtained from reference TRBV7-6 and TRBJ1-3, is as follows: GAGVSQSPRYKVTKRGQDVALRCDPISGHVSLYWYRQALGQGPEFLTYFNYEAQQDKSGLPNDRFSAERPEGSISTLTIQRTEQRDSAMYRCASSLAWGRAGNTIYFGEGSWLTVV.

This chain links TRBV5-1 with TRBJ2-1; TCRdb selects TRBD2, and the lack of DNA leaves this call unchecked. CDR3 size: 15 residues. Per germline, CDR1 SGHRS and CDR2 YFSETQ. CDR3 in amino acids: CASNQRGGPGDEQFF. The whole variable domain, filled in from reference TRBV5-1 and TRBJ2-1, reads KAGVTQTPRYLIKTRGQQVTLSCSPISGHRSVSWYQQTPGQGLQFLFEYFSETQRNKGNFPGRFSGRQFSNSRSEMNVSTLELGDSALYLCASNQRGGPGDEQFFGPGTRLTVL.

This chain's CDR3 is CASYGASGTHYEQYF. The chain has TRBV28 and TRBJ2-7; checking the TCRdb D call of TRBD2 is not possible without DNA. This CDR3 has 15 residues. CDR1 MDHEN and CDR2 SYDVKM come from the germline V gene. Supplemented by reference TRBV28 and TRBJ2-7, the full variable domain reads DVKVTQSSRYLVKRTGEKVFLECVQDMDHENMFWYRQDPGLGLRLIYFSYDVKMKEKGDIPEGYSVSREKKERFSLILESASTNQTSMYLCASYGASGTHYEQYFGPGTRLTVT.

The gene calls are TRBV10-3 and TRBJ1-1. This CDR3 region has 12 residues. Germline V CDR1 and CDR2: ENHRY, SYGVKD. The CDR3 sequence: CAISEYYTEAFF.

The chain recombines TRBV6-5 with TRBJ2-3. Germline CDR1 MNHEY, CDR2 SVGAGI. The CDR3 totals 14 residues. CDR3 loop: CASSYSANTDTQYF.

This chain uses TRBV11-2 with TRBJ2-7; TCRdb picks TRBD1, but there is no DNA to check that call. CDR1 SGHAT and CDR2 FQNNGV come from the germline V gene. This CDR3 spans 14 amino acids. The chain's CDR3 is CASSSGQGTTGQYF.

V and J are TRBV29-1 and TRBJ2-1; the TCRdb call, TRBD2, lacks DNA for checking. Germline values: CDR1 SQVTM, CDR2 ANQGSEA. The CDR3 has 12 residues. CDR3 loop: CSVVGRINEQFF.

CDR3 sequence: CASSPGPPKDEQFF. This chain uses TRBV6-2 or TRBV6-3 with TRBJ2-1; the D call of TRBD1 rests on TCRdb alone, since no DNA is present to check it. The germline V gene encodes CDR1 MNHEY and CDR2 SVGEGT. The CDR3 covers 14 residues.

This chain joins TRBV25-1 and TRBJ1-6. The CDR3 spans 13 residues. Germline CDR1 reads MGHDK; CDR2 reads SYGVNS. The CDR3 here is CASSVAYNSPLHF.

This rearrangement joins TRBV19 to TRBJ2-7. CDR3 size: 14 residues. Germline V gene sequence: CDR1 LNHDA, CDR2 SQIVND (reference sequence). The CDR3 spells CASSHGQGPYEQYF.

This chain joins TRBV7-2 and TRBJ2-3; without DNA, the TCRdb call of TRBD2 cannot be checked. Germline CDR1 and CDR2: SGHTA and FQGNSA. CDR3 size: 16 residues. CDR3 in amino acids: CAAGTSGDPSTDTQYF.

V usage is TRBV5-4 and J usage is TRBJ2-1; TCRdb lists TRBD1, though no DNA is available to test this call. The CDR3 length is 14 residues. The germline gives CDR1 SGHNT, CDR2 YYREEE (reference sequence). The CDR3 reads CASSLERGDREQFF.

The chain recombines TRBV6-1 with TRBJ2-2. The CDR3 runs 14 residues. The germline V gene encodes CDR1 MNHNS and CDR2 SASEGT. This CDR3 reads CASSRSGTTGELFF.

The chain recombines TRBV12-3 or TRBV12-4 with TRBJ2-2; TCRdb proposes TRBD1, but this gene call is untestable without DNA. The CDR3 totals 14 residues. CDR3 in amino acids: CANFQGGDTGELFF.

The V gene is TRBV29-1, the J gene TRBJ2-3. CDR3 length equals 12 residues. Looked up from germline, CDR1 is SQVTM and CDR2 is ANQGSEA. The CDR3 sequence: CSVELGRFTQYF.

The V and J genes are TRBV2 and TRBJ2-3. Looked up from germline, CDR1 is SNHLY and CDR2 is FYNNEI. CDR3 length: 12 residues. This chain's CDR3 is CASSEGTDTQYF.

The chain recombines TRBV6-2 or TRBV6-3 with TRBJ2-2; without DNA, the TCRdb call of TRBD1 cannot be checked. Germline V gene sequence: CDR1 MNHEY, CDR2 SVGEGT. This CDR3 has 15 residues. CDR3 sequence reads: CASSSRGVNTGELFF.

The chain employs TRBV5-1 and TRBJ2-6; TCRdb's D call, TRBD1, is unchecked because there is no DNA. The CDR3 sequence is 17 residues long. CDR1 and CDR2 (germline): SGHRS, YFSETQ. The CDR3 sequence is CASSSQGVSSGANVLTF.

V gene TRBV5-1 combines with J gene TRBJ2-7; TCRdb indicates TRBD1, and absent DNA this call remains unverified. The CDR3 covers 17 residues. CDR1 and CDR2 from the germline V gene are SGHRS and YFSETQ. Here the CDR3 reads CASSLAPPGQGGHEQYF.

The chain combines TRBV6-4 with TRBJ2-1; TCRdb's D gene call, TRBD2, goes unchecked for lack of DNA. The CDR3 runs 16 residues. Germline CDR1 and CDR2: MRHNA and SNTAGT. Here the CDR3 reads CASSDSPRIAGGEQFF.

The rearrangement links TRBV20-1 to TRBJ1-2; the D call from TCRdb, TRBD1, cannot be confirmed without DNA. The CDR3 loop spans 13 amino acids. In germline, CDR1 is DFQATT, CDR2 SNEGSKA (reference sequence). The CDR3 here is CSASGAAPLGYTF.

This chain uses TRBV3-1 with TRBJ1-6; TCRdb names TRBD1, which stays unverified in the absence of DNA. The CDR3 consists of 16 residues. Germline V gene sequence: CDR1 LGHDT, CDR2 YNNKEL (reference sequence). Here the CDR3 reads CASSQGVGGKNSPLHF. Supplemented by reference TRBV3-1 and TRBJ1-6, the full variable domain reads DTAVSQTPKYLVTQMGNDKSIKCEQNLGHDTMYWYKQDSKKFLKIMFSYNNKELIINETVPNRFSPKSPDKAHLNLHINSLELGDSAVYFCASSQGVGGKNSPLHFGNGTRLTVT.

V is TRBV5-1 and J is TRBJ1-1; absent DNA, TCRdb's TRBD1 call cannot be checked. Per the germline V gene, CDR1 is SGHRS and CDR2 is YFSETQ. The CDR3 is 14 residues long. The CDR3 protein is CASSFDSMNTEAFF.

This chain links TRBV21-1 with TRBJ2-7; with no DNA, the TCRdb D assignment of TRBD1 cannot be verified. TRBV21-1 is listed as a pseudogene. The length of the CDR3 is 16 residues. Here the CDR3 reads CASSKVGGQGLLEQYF.